This TCR beta chain appears in the sequencing data of a study of blood T cell repertoires in COVID-19. Using immunoSEQ multiplex PCR, the repertoire was profiled, and TCRdb retains in-frame clones only, with some absent. This table has 300,000 to 350,000 clones, approximately 87% appearing once. The CDR3 has 16 amino acids. Germline V gene lookup returns CDR1 LNHNV and CDR2 YYDKDF (reference sequence). The junction had 4 bases not matched to a gene; V was cut back by 1 base and J by 5 bases. The chain is built from TRBV15 and TRBJ2-7, with 14 bases identical to TRBD2. The TCR was taken from a woman aged 45-60 years with COVID-19, enrolled during active disease. The sample was peripheral blood. The CDR3, as DNA: TGTGCCACCAGCAGAGGGATGGGACTAGCGGGAGACGAGCAGTACTTC. Amino acids: CATSRGMGLAGDEQYF.